Presented here are 21 T cell receptor beta chains from one specimen sequenced in a study of cytomegalovirus exposure and HLA in healthy donors. Clones were read by immunoSEQ multiplex PCR, and TCRdb kept only the in-frame ones, dropping some. The data show 75,000 to 90,000 clones, 90% to 96% seen once. The sample taken for sequencing was PBMCs. The receptors derive from a young man in good health and CMV-seropositive.

The chain is built from TRBV27 and TRBJ2-7, with 8 bases fitting TRBD1. The CDR3 length is 16 residues. CDR1 and CDR2 (germline): MNHEY, SMNVEV (reference sequence). V lost 6 bases, J lost 3 bases, and 13 bases stayed unmatched. CDR3 protein: CASSPFWGQAIYEQYF. CDR3 bases: TGTGCCAGCAGCCCGTTTTGGGGACAGGCTATCTACGAGCAGTACTTC.

This chain uses TRBV5-6 with TRBJ2-7; the D is unclear. V was trimmed by 0 bases and J by 1 base, leaving 2 bases between them. Germline V gene sequence: CDR1 SGHDT, CDR2 YYEEEE. There are 12 residues in the CDR3. CDR3 nucleotides: TGTGCCAGCAGCTTGGCGTCCTACGAGCAGTACTTC. Its translation is CASSLASYEQYF.

J is TRBJ2-5 and V is TRBV11-2; the match to TRBD2 covers 7 bases. The CDR3 loop spans 16 amino acids. Germline values: CDR1 SGHAT, CDR2 FQNNGV. The trim removed 5 bases at V and 3 bases at J, leaving 12 bases unmatched. The CDR3 sequence is CASSPRLRGSKETQYF. CDR3 DNA sequence: TGTGCCAGCAGCCCGAGGCTGCGCGGGAGTAAAGAGACCCAGTACTTC.

The rearrangement links TRBV7-6 to TRBJ2-5, with D uncertain. CDR1 and CDR2 from the germline V gene are SGHVS and FNYEAQ. V was trimmed by 5 bases and J by 5 bases, leaving 12 bases between them. The CDR3 spans 13 residues. CDR3 region: CASSTGTVETQYF. The CDR3 region has the DNA TGTGCCAGCAGCACCGGTACGGTTGAGACCCAGTACTTC.

V usage is TRBV9 and J usage is TRBJ2-1; D perhaps matches TRBD2 (6 bases). The CDR3 runs 17 residues. V was shortened by 4 bases and J by 6 bases, with 23 bases between the two germline ends. In germline, CDR1 is SGDLS, CDR2 YYNGEE. The CDR3 region is CASSPLSGGRVGNEQFF. The CDR3, as DNA: TGTGCCAGCAGCCCCCTTAGCGGCGGGCGGGTTGGCAATGAGCAGTTCTTC.

This chain connects TRBV7-8 to TRBJ2-2, with D perhaps matching TRBD1 (6 bases). Trimming stripped 3 bases from V and 4 bases from J, with 15 bases between. The CDR3 totals 16 residues. The germline gives CDR1 SGHVS, CDR2 FQNEAQ. The chain's CDR3 is CASSFEIGGVTGELFF. The CDR3 nucleotides are TGTGCCAGCAGCTTCGAGATAGGGGGTGTCACCGGGGAGCTGTTTTTT. Combining the CDR3 with reference TRBV7-8 and TRBJ2-2 gives the whole variable domain GAGVSQSPRYKVAKRGQDVALRCDPISGHVSLFWYQQALGQGPEFLTYFQNEAQLDKSGLPSDRFFAERPEGSVSTLKIQRTQQEDSAVYLCASSFEIGGVTGELFFGEGSRLTVL.

This clone was counted once. The V and J genes are TRBV2 and TRBJ1-1, with no clear D. The V end was cut by 6 bases, the J end by 11 bases, with 10 bases between. The CDR3 consists of 10 residues. The germline CDR1 and CDR2 sequences are SNHLY and FYNNEI. Here the CDR3 reads CASSWSRAFF. CDR3 bases: TGTGCCAGCAGCTGGTCCCGGGCTTTCTTT.

The V gene is TRBV19, the J gene TRBJ2-1; the D gene is possibly TRBD1 (6 bases). The CDR3 is 14 amino acids. Trimming took off 6 bases at V and 5 bases at J, with 14 bases between the two ends. Germline CDR1 and CDR2: LNHDA and SQIVND (reference sequence). This CDR3 is CASSNRALNNEQFF. CDR3 bases: TGTGCCAGTAGCAACAGGGCGCTCAACAATGAGCAGTTCTTC.

The genes are TRBV29-1 and TRBJ2-3; the match to TRBD1 covers 7 bases. The CDR3 spans 13 residues. The junction had 1 base not matched to a gene; V was cut back by 4 bases and J by 0 bases. CDR1 and CDR2 (germline): SQVTM, ANQGSEA. Written as DNA, the CDR3 is TGCAGCGTTGTCAGGGGGAGCACAGATACGCAGTATTTT. Its translation is CSVVRGSTDTQYF.

The chain carries TRBV7-2 and TRBJ2-1; D call uncertain. Germline V gene data show CDR1 as SGHTA and CDR2 as FQGNSA. The length of the CDR3 is 16 residues. Trimming pared 5 bases from V and 0 bases from J, leaving 14 bases between. CDR3 nucleotide sequence: TGTGCCAGCAGCGTGCCCGCTTGGAGCTCCTACAATGAGCAGTTCTTC. This sequence encodes CASSVPAWSSYNEQFF.

In its sample, this clone was seen a few times. This chain joins TRBV19 and TRBJ2-2, with D maybe TRBD1 (5 bases). Trimming cost V 9 bases and J 6 bases, with 20 bases left between them. The CDR3 loop spans 15 amino acids. The germline gives CDR1 LNHDA, CDR2 SQIVND (reference sequence). The CDR3 here is CASTLQDGLPGELFF. CDR3 nucleotide sequence: TGTGCCAGCACTTTACAGGACGGATTGCCCGGGGAGCTGTTTTTT.

In nucleotides, the CDR3 is TGCGCCAGCAGCTTGGCTTCCGATCGGGCTTTCTTT. Amino acids: CASSLASDRAFF. The chain links TRBV5-1 to TRBJ1-1; D is undetermined. This CDR3 comprises 12 residues. Deletions cut 0 bases from V and 11 bases from J, with 11 bases between. Germline V gene lookup returns CDR1 SGHRS and CDR2 YFSETQ.

This chain connects TRBV19 to TRBJ2-7, with D maybe TRBD2 (5 bases). The germline V and J ends were trimmed by 0 bases and 5 bases, with 17 bases remaining between them. Germline V CDR1 and CDR2: LNHDA, SQIVND (reference sequence). This CDR3 has 16 residues. Here the CDR3 reads CASSIDHYRLSDEQYF. CDR3 bases: TGTGCCAGTAGTATAGATCATTATCGCCTTAGCGACGAGCAGTACTTC.

The rearrangement uses TRBV7-6 and TRBJ2-7; TRBD1 is a possible D gene (6 bases). Looked up from germline, CDR1 is SGHVS and CDR2 is FNYEAQ. This CDR3 contains 14 residues. Trimming removed 1 base from V and 6 bases from J, with 13 bases in between. CDR3 sequence (DNA): TGTGCCAGCAGCTTAGGGCAAGACAGGTCCGAGCAGTACTTC. Translating gives CASSLGQDRSEQYF.

This chain joins TRBV7-2 and TRBJ2-5, with D possibly matching TRBD1 (5 bases). V lost 3 bases and J 2 bases, leaving 10 bases between the germline ends. Germline V CDR1 and CDR2: SGHTA, FQGNSA. This CDR3 has 14 residues. The CDR3 coding sequence is TGTGCCAGCAGCTTTAGTCCAGGGCAAGAGACCCAGTACTTC. It specifies CASSFSPGQETQYF.

The genes are TRBV7-9 and TRBJ2-5, with TRBD2 matching 7 bases. The CDR3 consists of 17 residues. Germline CDR1 and CDR2: SEHNR and FQNEAQ (reference sequence). V shed 1 base and J 0 bases; nucleotides not matched to a gene: 8. CDR3 DNA sequence: TGTGCCAGCAGCTTAGGGCAACCTAGCGGTTACCAAGAGACCCAGTACTTC. It specifies CASSLGQPSGYQETQYF.

This chain uses TRBV5-6 with TRBJ2-1, with 7 bases aligning to TRBD2. The CDR3 runs to 12 residues. Germline V CDR1 and CDR2: SGHDT, YYEEEE. V lost 4 bases to trimming and J lost 9 bases; unmatched junction nucleotides: 4. The CDR3 DNA reads as TGTGCCAGCAGCCTCGGACTAGGTGAGCAGTTCTTC. Translation gives CASSLGLGEQFF. The full variable domain, completed using reference TRBV5-6 and TRBJ2-1, is DAGVTQSPTHLIKTRGQQVTLRCSPKSGHDTVSWYQQALGQGPQFIFQYYEEEERQRGNFPDRFSGHQFPNYSSELNVNALLLGDSALYLCASSLGLGEQFFGPGTRLTVL.

The J gene is TRBJ2-7, the V gene TRBV4-1; tentatively, D is TRBD1 (6 bases). V was cut by 5 bases and J by 6 bases, with 20 bases left in between. The length of the CDR3 is 15 residues. Per the germline V gene, CDR1 is MGHRA and CDR2 is YSYEKL. This chain's CDR3 is CASSTRIDRLSEQYF. CDR3 DNA: TGCGCCAGCAGCACCCGAATCGACAGGTTAAGCGAGCAGTACTTC.

This chain links TRBV30 with TRBJ1-1, with D tentatively TRBD1 (5 bases). The CDR3 sequence is 14 residues long. Germline V gene sequence: CDR1 GTSNPN, CDR2 SVGIG (reference sequence). V lost 0 bases and J 2 bases, leaving 10 bases between the germline ends. The CDR3 nucleotides read TGTGCCTGGAGTGTACGGGGACTTAACACTGAAGCTTTCTTT. This codes for CAWSVRGLNTEAFF. Using reference TRBV30 and TRBJ1-1 for the parts outside the CDR3, the full variable domain is SQTIHQWPATLVQPVGSPLSLECTVEGTSNPNLYWYRQAAGRGLQLLFYSVGIGQISSEVPQNLSASRPQDRQFILSSKKLLLSDSGFYLCAWSVRGLNTEAFFGQGTRLTVV.

J is TRBJ2-1 and V is TRBV18, with 9 bases lining up with TRBD1. V was pared by 0 bases and J by 3 bases, with 6 bases of the junction left unmatched. Per the germline V gene, CDR1 is KGHSH and CDR2 is LQKENI. This CDR3 comprises 17 residues. The CDR3 protein is CASSPPMGQGDYNEQFF. CDR3 DNA sequence: TGTGCCAGCTCACCACCGATGGGACAGGGTGACTACAATGAGCAGTTCTTC.

The J gene is TRBJ2-3, the V gene TRBV9; D is unclear. V dropped 4 bases and J dropped 1 base, with 13 bases sitting between them. Germline assignment: CDR1 SGDLS and CDR2 YYNGEE. There are 15 residues in the CDR3. The CDR3 region is CASSPRLTGTDTQYF. The DNA for the CDR3 is TGTGCCAGCAGCCCCCGCCTCACAGGCACAGATACGCAGTATTTT.